These 2 T cell receptor beta chains originate from one sample sequenced in a study of tumor and adjacent non-tumor tissue in lung cancer. The library came from three nested PCR rounds adapted from ARM-PCR protocols. In TCRdb, the multiplex PCR reads were re-called with MiXCR into one record per CDR3 protein. The table has approximately 140,000 distinct CDR3 sequences, about 71% seen once. The template was RNA from unsorted bulk tissue. Sample: lung tumor tissue. These receptors were taken from a man between 60 and 75 years old with small cell lung cancer.

This clonotype was picked up many times. The chain has TRBV11-1 and TRBJ2-1, with 11 positions matching TRBD2. The CDR3 covers 15 residues. V was pared by 5 bases and J by 4 bases, with 4 bases of the junction left unmatched. Germline CDR1 SGHAT, CDR2 FQDESV (reference sequence). CDR3 nucleotides: TGTGCCAGCAGCCCGCGACTAGCGGGATACAATGAGCAGTTCTTC. Translation gives CASSPRLAGYNEQFF.

The CDR3 sequence: CASSQGRDGKQYF. For the CDR3, the DNA is TGTGCCAGCAGCCAGGGACGGGACGGGAAACAGTACTTC. This chain joins TRBV11-2 and TRBJ2-7; D possibly matches TRBD1 or TRBD2 (5 bases each). The V end lost 5 bases, the J end lost 10 bases, and 18 bases lay between the germline ends. This CDR3 comprises 13 residues. The germline gives CDR1 SGHAT, CDR2 FQNNGV.